The 3 T cell receptor beta chains below were found in one sample sequenced in a study of OX40 agonist ivuxolimab in advanced cancers. This table comes from immunoSEQ multiplex PCR, and its TCRdb copy is limited to in-frame clones, with some not included. The sample shows some 60,000 clones, approximately 93% of them seen only once. Sequencing was performed on CD4+ or CD8+ T cells sorted from blood, taken in a trial of the OX40 agonist ivuxolimab. The receptors here all came from an adult with an advanced solid tumor such as melanoma, head and neck, liver or kidney cancer.

J is TRBJ1-2 and V is TRBV13, with TRBD1 as a possible D gene (5 bases). CDR3 length: 16 residues. Germline loops: CDR1 PRHDT, CDR2 FYEKMQ (reference sequence). The V gene lost 2 bases and the J gene lost 1 base, with 14 bases spanning the gap. CDR3 protein: CASSLMSGSVNYGYTF. The CDR3 coding sequence is TGTGCCAGCAGCTTAATGTCAGGGTCCGTTAACTATGGCTACACCTTC.

The chain carries TRBV11-2 and TRBJ2-7; 9 nucleotides agree with TRBD1. This CDR3 has 13 residues. CDR1 is SGHAT and CDR2 is FQNNGV in the germline V gene. V was pared by 6 bases and J by 6 bases, with 6 bases of the junction left unmatched. This CDR3 is CASRTGGSVEQYF. The CDR3 DNA reads TGTGCCAGCAGAACAGGGGGCTCAGTCGAGCAGTACTTC.

Only one count was recorded for this clone. The chain recombines TRBV15 with TRBJ2-5, with D perhaps matching TRBD2 (6 bases). V was clipped by 5 bases and J by 1 base, with 17 bases between them. The CDR3 consists of 16 residues. In germline, CDR1 is LNHNV, CDR2 YYDKDF (reference sequence). CDR3 amino acids: CATSSALLATQETQYF. The CDR3 DNA sequence: TGTGCCACCAGCTCTGCGCTTCTAGCGACCCAAGAGACCCAGTACTTC.